This entry describes one TCR beta chain. These data come from a study of control samples from healthy donors and cancer patients. V dropped 3 bases and J dropped 0 bases, with 12 bases sitting between them. The CDR3 is made up of 15 amino acids. CDR1 is SGHRS, CDR2 YFSETQ, per germline. TCRdb's table, derived via immunoSEQ multiplex PCR, lists solely in-frame clones and lacks some. The data contain tens of thousands of clones, about 90% of them singletons. Sequencing input: formalin-fixed, paraffin-embedded tissue. The clonotype was recovered from a female donor with melanoma. The chain has TRBV5-1 and TRBJ1-1; TRBD1 might be the D (6 bases). CDR3 amino acids: CASSWAGALNTEAFF. CDR3 bases: TGCGCCAGCAGCTGGGCAGGGGCTTTGAACACTGAAGCTTTCTTT.